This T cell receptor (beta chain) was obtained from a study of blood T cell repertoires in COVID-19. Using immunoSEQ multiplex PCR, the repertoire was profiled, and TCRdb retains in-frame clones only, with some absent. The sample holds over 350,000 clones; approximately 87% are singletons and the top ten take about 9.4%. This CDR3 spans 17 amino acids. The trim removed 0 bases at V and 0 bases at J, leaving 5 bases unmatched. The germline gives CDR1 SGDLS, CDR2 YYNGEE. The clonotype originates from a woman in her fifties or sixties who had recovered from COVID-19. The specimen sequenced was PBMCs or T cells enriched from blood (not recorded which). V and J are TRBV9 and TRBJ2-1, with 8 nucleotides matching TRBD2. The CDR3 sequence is CASSVVSSGGSYNEQFF. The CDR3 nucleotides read TGTGCCAGCAGCGTAGTGTCAAGCGGGGGCTCCTACAATGAGCAGTTCTTC. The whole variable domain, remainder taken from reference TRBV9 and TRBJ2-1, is DSGVTQTPKHLITATGQRVTLRCSPRSGDLSVYWYQQSLDQGLQFLIQYYNGEERAKGNILERFSAQQFPDLHSELNLSSLELGDSALYFCASSVVSSGGSYNEQFFGPGTRLTVL.